The 7 T cell receptor beta chains given below trace back to one sample, sequenced in a study of cytomegalovirus exposure and HLA in healthy donors (TCRdb year 2017). The library was made by the immunoSEQ multiplex PCR assay. This is the immuneACCESS table as TCRdb keeps it, with only in-frame sequences that have V and J called. A part of the clones is gone; compared with another copy, unresolved V genes explain less than half, and the rest is unexplained. Here the sample has 190,000 or so clones; roughly 88% occur a single time. Roughly 13% of the sample lies in the top ten. Sequencing was performed on PBMCs. These TCRs come from a woman in her 30s in good health and CMV-seropositive.

The chain uses TRBV5-1 and TRBJ1-2, with D unclear. Germline loops: CDR1 SGHRS, CDR2 YFSETQ. V gave up 2 bases and J gave up 12 bases, with 23 bases separating them. The CDR3 runs to 15 residues. CDR3 nucleotides: TGCGCCAGCAGCTTAAGTAACCTGCGGGATCCGGCTCACACCTTC. It specifies CASSLSNLRDPAHTF.

The chain recombines TRBV27 with TRBJ2-7, with 8 bases that match TRBD2. CDR3 size: 14 residues. Trimming removed 0 bases from V and 4 bases from J; junction bases left unmatched: 2. CDR1 and CDR2 (germline): MNHEY, SMNVEV (reference sequence). The CDR3 loop is CASSLSGLVYEQYF. In DNA form, the CDR3 reads TGTGCCAGCAGTTTATCGGGACTAGTTTACGAGCAGTACTTC.

This sequence joins TRBV30 and TRBJ1-5; D gene ambiguous. Germline CDR1 and CDR2: GTSNPN and SVGIG (reference sequence). The CDR3 has 12 residues. Trimming removed 1 base at V and 6 bases at J, with 7 bases between. The CDR3 nucleotides are TGTGCCTGGAGTGCTCAGGTTCAGCCCCAGCATTTT. As protein: CAWSAQVQPQHF.

Only a few counts were recorded for this clone. The V gene is TRBV6-5, the J gene TRBJ1-1; a weak D match, TRBD1 (5 bases). CDR3 length: 15 amino acids. Germline-derived CDR1 and CDR2 are MNHEY and SVGAGI. Trimming pared 3 bases from V and 3 bases from J, leaving 14 bases between. CDR3 residues: CASSYEVPGDTEAFF. The CDR3, as DNA: TGTGCCAGCAGTTATGAAGTCCCGGGGGACACTGAAGCTTTCTTT.

The chain combines TRBV18 with TRBJ2-7; D is unclear. The CDR3 extends over 13 amino acids. Germline V gives CDR1 KGHSH, CDR2 LQKENI. V was clipped by 1 base and J by 7 bases, with 11 bases between them. DNA for the CDR3: TGTGCCAGCTCACCACAAATTTCCGGGGAGCAGTACTTC. Amino acid sequence: CASSPQISGEQYF.

The V call is TRBV11-2, the J call TRBJ2-7; maybe TRBD2 (5 bases). This CDR3 is built from 15 residues. In germline, CDR1 is SGHAT, CDR2 FQNNGV. V was shortened by 5 bases and J by 2 bases, with 16 bases between the two germline ends. The CDR3 spells CASSLLVGSPYEQYF. Here the CDR3 DNA reads TGTGCCAGCAGCCTACTAGTCGGCAGTCCCTACGAGCAGTACTTC.

The V and J genes are TRBV4-1 and TRBJ2-1, with 7 bases fitting TRBD2. With 0 bases clipped from V and 6 bases from J, the junction kept 8 bases outside the gene matches. The CDR3 runs to 16 residues. Germline-derived CDR1 and CDR2 are MGHRA and YSYEKL. In nucleotides, the CDR3 is TGCGCCAGCAGCCAAGATATAGCGGGTGCCCTCAATGAGCAGTTCTTC. As protein: CASSQDIAGALNEQFF.